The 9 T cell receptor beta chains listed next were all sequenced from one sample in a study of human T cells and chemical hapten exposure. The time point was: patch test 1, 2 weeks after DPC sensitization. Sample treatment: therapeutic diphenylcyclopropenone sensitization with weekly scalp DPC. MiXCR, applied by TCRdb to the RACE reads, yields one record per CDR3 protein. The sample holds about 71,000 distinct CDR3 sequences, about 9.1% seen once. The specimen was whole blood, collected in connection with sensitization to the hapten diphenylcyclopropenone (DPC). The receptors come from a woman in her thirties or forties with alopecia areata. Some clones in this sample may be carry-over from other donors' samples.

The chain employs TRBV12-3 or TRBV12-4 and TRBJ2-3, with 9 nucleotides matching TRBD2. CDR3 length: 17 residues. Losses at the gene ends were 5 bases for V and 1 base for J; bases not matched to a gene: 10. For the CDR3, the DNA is TGTGCCAGCAGTCTCCGGGGGGAGCGGGGGGGCACAGATACGCAGTATTTT. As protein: CASSLRGERGGTDTQYF.

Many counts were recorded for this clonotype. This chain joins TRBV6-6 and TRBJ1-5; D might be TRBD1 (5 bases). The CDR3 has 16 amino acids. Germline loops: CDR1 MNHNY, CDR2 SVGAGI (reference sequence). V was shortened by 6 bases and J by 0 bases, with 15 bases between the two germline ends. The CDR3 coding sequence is TGTGCCAGCAGGGAAAGAGGAGGGACTAGCAATCAGCCCCAGCATTTT. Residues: CASRERGGTSNQPQHF.

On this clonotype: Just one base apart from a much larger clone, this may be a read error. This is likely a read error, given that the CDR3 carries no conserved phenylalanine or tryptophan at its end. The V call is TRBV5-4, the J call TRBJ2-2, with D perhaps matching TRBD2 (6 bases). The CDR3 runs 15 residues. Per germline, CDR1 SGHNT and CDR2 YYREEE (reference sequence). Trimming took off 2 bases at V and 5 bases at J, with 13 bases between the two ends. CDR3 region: CASSLELAGTGELFS. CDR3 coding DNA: TGTGCCAGCAGCTTAGAACTAGCCGGGACCGGGGAGCTGTTTTCT.

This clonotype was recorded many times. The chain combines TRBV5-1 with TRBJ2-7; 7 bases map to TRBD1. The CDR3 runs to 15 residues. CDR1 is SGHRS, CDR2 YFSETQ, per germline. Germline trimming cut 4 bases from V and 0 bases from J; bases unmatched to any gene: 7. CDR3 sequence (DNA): TGCGCCAGCAGCGAACCCGGGACAGCCTCCTACGAGCAGTACTTC. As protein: CASSEPGTASYEQYF.

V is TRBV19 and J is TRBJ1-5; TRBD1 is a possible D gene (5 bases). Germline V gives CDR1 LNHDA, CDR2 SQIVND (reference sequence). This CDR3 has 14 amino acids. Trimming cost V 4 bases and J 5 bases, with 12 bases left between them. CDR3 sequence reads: CASSKQGLYQPQHF. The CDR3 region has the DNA TGTGCCAGTAGTAAGCAGGGACTTTATCAGCCCCAGCATTTT.

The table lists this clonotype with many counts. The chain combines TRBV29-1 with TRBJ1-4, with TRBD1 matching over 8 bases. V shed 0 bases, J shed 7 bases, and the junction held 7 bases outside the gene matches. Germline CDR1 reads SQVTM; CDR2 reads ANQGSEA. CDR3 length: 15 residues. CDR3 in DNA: TGCAGCGTTGAAGAGCGACAGGGGTTAATTGAAAAACTGTTTTTT. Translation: CSVEERQGLIEKLFF.

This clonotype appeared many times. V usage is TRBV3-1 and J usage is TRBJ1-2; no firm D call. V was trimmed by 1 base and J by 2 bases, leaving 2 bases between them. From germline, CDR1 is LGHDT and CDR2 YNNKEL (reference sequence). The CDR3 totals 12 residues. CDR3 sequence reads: CASSQVNYGYTF. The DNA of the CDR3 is TGTGCCAGCAGCCAAGTGAACTATGGCTACACCTTC.

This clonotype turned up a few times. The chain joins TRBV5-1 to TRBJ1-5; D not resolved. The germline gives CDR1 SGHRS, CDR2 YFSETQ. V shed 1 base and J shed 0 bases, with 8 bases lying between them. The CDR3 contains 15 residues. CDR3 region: CASSLSGYSNQPQHF. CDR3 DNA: TGCGCCAGCAGCTTGTCCGGGTATAGCAATCAGCCCCAGCATTTT.

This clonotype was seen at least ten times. The CDR3 is CASSRGTAAADTQYF. CDR3 nucleotides: TGTGCCAGCTCCCGCGGGACCGCGGCGGCAGATACGCAGTATTTT. The genes are TRBV12-3 or TRBV12-4 and TRBJ2-3; the D gene is possibly TRBD2 (6 bases). This CDR3 has 15 amino acids. The V end was cut by 8 bases, the J end by 4 bases, with 19 bases between.